Given below is one T cell receptor beta chain in context. There are 16 residues in the CDR3. V dropped 4 bases and J dropped 8 bases, with 22 bases sitting between them. From germline, CDR1 is SGDLS and CDR2 YYNGEE. This specimen belongs to a study of control samples from healthy donors and cancer patients. Generated by immunoSEQ multiplex PCR, the TCRdb table keeps only in-frame clones and is missing some. Of about 140,000 clones listed, 75% to 95% were seen once; the top ten hold under 9%. This sequence joins TRBV9 and TRBJ2-1, with D maybe TRBD2 (7 bases). Sequencing used blood. The sequence derives from a man between 18 and 29 years old in good health. CDR3 protein: CASSPQRRGGPYEQFF. CDR3 DNA sequence: TGTGCCAGCAGCCCTCAAAGGAGGGGGGGCCCTTATGAGCAGTTCTTC.